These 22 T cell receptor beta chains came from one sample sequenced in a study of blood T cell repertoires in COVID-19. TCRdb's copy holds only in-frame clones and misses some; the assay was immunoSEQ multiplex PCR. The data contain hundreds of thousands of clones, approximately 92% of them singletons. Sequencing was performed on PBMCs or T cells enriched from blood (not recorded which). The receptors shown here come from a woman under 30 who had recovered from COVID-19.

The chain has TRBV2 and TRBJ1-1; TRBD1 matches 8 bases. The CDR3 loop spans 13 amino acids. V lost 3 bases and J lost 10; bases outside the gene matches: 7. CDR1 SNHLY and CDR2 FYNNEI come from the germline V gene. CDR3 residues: CASSDRRGLGAFF. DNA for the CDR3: TGTGCCAGCAGTGACCGCAGGGGGCTCGGAGCTTTCTTT.

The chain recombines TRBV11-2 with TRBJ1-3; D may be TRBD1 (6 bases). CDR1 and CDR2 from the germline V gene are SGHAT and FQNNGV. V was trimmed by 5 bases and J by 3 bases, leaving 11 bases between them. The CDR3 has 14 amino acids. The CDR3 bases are TGTGCCAGCAGCCTTACAGGGATTGGAAACACCATATATTTT. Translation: CASSLTGIGNTIYF. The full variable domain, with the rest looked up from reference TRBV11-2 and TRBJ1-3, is EAGVAQSPRYKIIEKRQSVAFWCNPISGHATLYWYQQILGQGPKLLIQFQNNGVVDDSQLPKDRFSAERLKGVDSTLKIQPAKLEDSAVYLCASSLTGIGNTIYFGEGSWLTVV.

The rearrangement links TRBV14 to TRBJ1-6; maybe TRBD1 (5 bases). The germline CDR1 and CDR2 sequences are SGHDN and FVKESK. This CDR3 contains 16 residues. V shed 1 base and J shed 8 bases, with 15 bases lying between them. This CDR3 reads CASSQGPTVGYSPLHF. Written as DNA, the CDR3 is TGTGCCAGCAGCCAAGGACCGACAGTCGGATATTCACCCCTCCACTTT.

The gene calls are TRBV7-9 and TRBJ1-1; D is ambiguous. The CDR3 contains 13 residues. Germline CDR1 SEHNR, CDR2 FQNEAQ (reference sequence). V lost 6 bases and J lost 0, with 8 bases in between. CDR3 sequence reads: CASRSRMNTEAFF. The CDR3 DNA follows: TGTGCCAGCAGGAGTAGAATGAACACTGAAGCTTTCTTT.

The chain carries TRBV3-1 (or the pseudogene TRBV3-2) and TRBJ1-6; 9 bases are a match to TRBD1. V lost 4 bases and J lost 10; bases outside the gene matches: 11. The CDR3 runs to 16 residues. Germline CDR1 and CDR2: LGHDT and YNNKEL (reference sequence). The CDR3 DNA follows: TGTGCCAGCAGCCCCTATGGGGGACAGGGTTTATCACCCCTCCACTTT. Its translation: CASSPYGGQGLSPLHF.

The DNA of the CDR3 is TGTGCCACCAGTCCTCGAGGCTTCAGTATGAACACTGAAGCTTTCTTT. Its protein product is CATSPRGFSMNTEAFF. The chain combines TRBV24-1 with TRBJ1-1; no clear D. The V gene's germline CDR1 is KGHDR and CDR2 SFDVKD. Trimming took 6 bases from V and 0 from J, leaving 16 bases between them. The CDR3 is made up of 16 amino acids.

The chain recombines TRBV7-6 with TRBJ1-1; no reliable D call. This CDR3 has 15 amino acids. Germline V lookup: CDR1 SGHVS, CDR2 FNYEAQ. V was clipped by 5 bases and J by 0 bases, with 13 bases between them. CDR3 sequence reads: CASSPLNELNTEAFF. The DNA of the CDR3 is TGTGCCAGCAGCCCCCTCAACGAGCTGAACACTGAAGCTTTCTTT. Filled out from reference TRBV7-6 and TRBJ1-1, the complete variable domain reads GAGVSQSPRYKVTKRGQDVALRCDPISGHVSLYWYRQALGQGPEFLTYFNYEAQQDKSGLPNDRFSAERPEGSISTLTIQRTEQRDSAMYRCASSPLNELNTEAFFGQGTRLTVV.

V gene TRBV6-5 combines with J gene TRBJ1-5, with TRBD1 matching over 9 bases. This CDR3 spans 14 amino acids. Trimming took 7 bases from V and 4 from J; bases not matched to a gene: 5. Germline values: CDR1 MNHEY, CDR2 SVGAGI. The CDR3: CASIGTGRNQPQHF. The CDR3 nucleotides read TGTGCCAGCATAGGGACAGGGAGGAATCAGCCCCAGCATTTT.

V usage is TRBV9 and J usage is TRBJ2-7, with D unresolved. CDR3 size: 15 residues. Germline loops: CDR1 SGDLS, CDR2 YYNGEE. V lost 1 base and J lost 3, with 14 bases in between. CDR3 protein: CASSVSLTTDYEQYF. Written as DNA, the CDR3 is TGTGCCAGCAGCGTAAGTTTGACCACAGACTACGAGCAGTACTTC.

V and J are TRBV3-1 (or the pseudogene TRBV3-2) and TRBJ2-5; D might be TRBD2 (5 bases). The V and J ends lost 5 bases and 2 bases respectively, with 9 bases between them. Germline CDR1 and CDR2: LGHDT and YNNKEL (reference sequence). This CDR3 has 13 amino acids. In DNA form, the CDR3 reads TGTGCCAGCAGCTCCGGGATGCAAGAGACCCAGTACTTC. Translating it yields CASSSGMQETQYF.

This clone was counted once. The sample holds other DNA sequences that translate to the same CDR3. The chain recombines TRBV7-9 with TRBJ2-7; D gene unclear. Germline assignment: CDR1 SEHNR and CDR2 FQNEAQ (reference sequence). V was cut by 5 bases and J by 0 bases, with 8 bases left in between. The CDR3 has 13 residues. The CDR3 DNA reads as TGTGCCAGCAGCCCCGGCGGCTCCTACGAGCAGTACTTC. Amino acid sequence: CASSPGGSYEQYF. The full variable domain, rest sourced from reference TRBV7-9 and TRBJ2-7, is DTGVSQNPRHKITKRGQNVTFRCDPISEHNRLYWYRQTLGQGPEFLTYFQNEAQLEKSRLLSDRFSAERPKGSFSTLEIQRTEQGDSAMYLCASSPGGSYEQYFGPGTRLTVT.

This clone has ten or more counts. The CDR3 region is CASSESTGPNYGYTF. The CDR3 coding sequence is TGTGCCAGCAGTGAATCGACAGGGCCTAACTATGGCTACACCTTC. The gene calls are TRBV6-1 and TRBJ1-2; 7 bases match TRBD1. With 2 bases clipped from V and 0 bases from J, the junction kept 3 bases outside the gene matches. Per the germline V gene, CDR1 is MNHNS and CDR2 is SASEGT. This CDR3 is 15 amino acids long.

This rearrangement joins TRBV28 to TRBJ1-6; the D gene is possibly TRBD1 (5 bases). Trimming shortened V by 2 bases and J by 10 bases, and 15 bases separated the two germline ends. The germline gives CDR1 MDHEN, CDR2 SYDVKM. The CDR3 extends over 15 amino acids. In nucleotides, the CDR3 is TGTGCCAGCAGTTTAGGGCGGACTACAGGATCACCCCTCCACTTT. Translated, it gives CASSLGRTTGSPLHF.

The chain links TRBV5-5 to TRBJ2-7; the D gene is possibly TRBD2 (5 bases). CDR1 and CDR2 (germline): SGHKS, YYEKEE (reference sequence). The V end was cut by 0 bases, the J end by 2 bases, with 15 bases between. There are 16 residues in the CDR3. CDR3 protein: CASSLARGPFTYEQYF. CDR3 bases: TGTGCCAGCAGCTTGGCACGGGGTCCCTTTACCTACGAGCAGTACTTC.

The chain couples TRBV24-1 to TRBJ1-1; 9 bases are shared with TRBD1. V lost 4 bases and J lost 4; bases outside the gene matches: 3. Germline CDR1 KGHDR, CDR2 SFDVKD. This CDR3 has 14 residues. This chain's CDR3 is CATSETDRGTEAFF. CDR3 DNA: TGTGCCACCAGTGAGACGGACAGGGGCACTGAAGCTTTCTTT.

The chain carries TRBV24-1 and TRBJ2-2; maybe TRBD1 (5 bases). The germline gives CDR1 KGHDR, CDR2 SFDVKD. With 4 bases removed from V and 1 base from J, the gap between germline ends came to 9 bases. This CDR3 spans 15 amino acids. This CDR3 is CATSESGLNTGELFF. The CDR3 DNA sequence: TGTGCCACCAGTGAATCAGGGTTGAACACCGGGGAGCTGTTTTTT.

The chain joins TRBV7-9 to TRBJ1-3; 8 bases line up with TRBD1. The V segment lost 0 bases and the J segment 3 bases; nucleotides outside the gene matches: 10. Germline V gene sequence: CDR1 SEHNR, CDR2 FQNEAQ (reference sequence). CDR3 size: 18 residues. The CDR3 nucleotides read TGTGCCAGCAGCTTAGCGGCGACAGGGGTTTTTGGTGGAAACACCATATATTTT. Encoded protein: CASSLAATGVFGGNTIYF.

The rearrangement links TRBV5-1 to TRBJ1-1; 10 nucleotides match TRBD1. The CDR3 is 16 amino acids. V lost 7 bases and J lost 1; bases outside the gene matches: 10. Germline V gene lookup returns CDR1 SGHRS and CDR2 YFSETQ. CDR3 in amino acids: CASRRQGAWKNTEAFF. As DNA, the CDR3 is TGCGCCAGCCGCAGACAGGGGGCTTGGAAGAACACTGAAGCTTTCTTT. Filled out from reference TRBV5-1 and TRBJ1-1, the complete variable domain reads KAGVTQTPRYLIKTRGQQVTLSCSPISGHRSVSWYQQTPGQGLQFLFEYFSETQRNKGNFPGRFSGRQFSNSRSEMNVSTLELGDSALYLCASRRQGAWKNTEAFFGQGTRLTVV.

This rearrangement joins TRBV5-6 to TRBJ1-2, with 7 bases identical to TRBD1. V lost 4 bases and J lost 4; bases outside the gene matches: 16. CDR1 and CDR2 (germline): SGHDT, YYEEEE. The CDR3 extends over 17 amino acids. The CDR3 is CASSPRTGVRASYGYTF. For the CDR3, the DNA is TGTGCCAGCAGCCCACGAACAGGGGTAAGGGCGAGCTATGGCTACACCTTC.

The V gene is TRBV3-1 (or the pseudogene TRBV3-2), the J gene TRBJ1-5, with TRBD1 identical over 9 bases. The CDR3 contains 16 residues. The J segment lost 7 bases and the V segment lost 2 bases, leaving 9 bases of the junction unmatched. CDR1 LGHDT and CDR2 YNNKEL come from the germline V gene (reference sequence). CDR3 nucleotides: TGTGCCAGCAGCCAATCGGACAGGGGAGTCAACCAGCCCCAGCATTTT. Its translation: CASSQSDRGVNQPQHF.

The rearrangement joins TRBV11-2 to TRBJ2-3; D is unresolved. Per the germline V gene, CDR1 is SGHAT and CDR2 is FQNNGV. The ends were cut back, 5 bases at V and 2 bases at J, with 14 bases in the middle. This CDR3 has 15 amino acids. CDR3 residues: CASSPLQVPTDTQYF. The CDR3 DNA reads TGTGCCAGCAGCCCCCTGCAGGTACCCACAGATACGCAGTATTTT.

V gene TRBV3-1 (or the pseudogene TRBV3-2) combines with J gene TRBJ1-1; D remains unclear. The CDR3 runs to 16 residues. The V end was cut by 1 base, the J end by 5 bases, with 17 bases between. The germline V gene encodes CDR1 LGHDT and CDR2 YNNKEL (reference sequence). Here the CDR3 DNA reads TGTGCCAGCAGCCAAGTACCGTATGAACAATCAACTGAAGCTTTCTTT. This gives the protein CASSQVPYEQSTEAFF.